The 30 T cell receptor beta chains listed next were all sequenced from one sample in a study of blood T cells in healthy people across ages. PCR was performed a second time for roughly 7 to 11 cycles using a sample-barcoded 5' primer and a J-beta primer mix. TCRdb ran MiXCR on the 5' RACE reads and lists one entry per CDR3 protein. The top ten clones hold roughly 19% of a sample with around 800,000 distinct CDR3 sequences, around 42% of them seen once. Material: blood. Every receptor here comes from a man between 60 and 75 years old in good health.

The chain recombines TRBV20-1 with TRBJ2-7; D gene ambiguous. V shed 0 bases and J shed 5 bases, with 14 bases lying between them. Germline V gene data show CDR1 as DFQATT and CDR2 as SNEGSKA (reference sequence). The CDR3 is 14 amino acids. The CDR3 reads CSARDWQSVDEQYF. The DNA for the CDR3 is TGCAGTGCTAGAGATTGGCAGTCTGTGGACGAGCAGTACTTC.

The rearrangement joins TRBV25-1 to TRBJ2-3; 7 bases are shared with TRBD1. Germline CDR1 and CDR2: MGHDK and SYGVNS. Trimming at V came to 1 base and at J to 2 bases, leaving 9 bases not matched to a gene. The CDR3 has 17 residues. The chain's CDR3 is CASSESGRGSYTDTQYF. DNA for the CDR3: TGTGCCAGCAGTGAATCGGGCAGGGGGAGTTACACAGATACGCAGTATTTT. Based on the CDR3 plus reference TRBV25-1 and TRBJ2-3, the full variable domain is EADIYQTPRYLVIGTGKKITLECSQTMGHDKMYWYQQDPGMELHLIHYSYGVNSTEKGDLSSESTVSRIRTEHFPLTLESARPSHTSQYLCASSESGRGSYTDTQYFGPGTRLTVL.

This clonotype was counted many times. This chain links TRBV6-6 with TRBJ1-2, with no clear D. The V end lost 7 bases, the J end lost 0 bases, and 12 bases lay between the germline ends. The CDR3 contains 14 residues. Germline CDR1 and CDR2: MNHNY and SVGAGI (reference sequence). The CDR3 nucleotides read TGTGCCAGCACCCAGGACGGAACTAACTATGGCTACACCTTC. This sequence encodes CASTQDGTNYGYTF.

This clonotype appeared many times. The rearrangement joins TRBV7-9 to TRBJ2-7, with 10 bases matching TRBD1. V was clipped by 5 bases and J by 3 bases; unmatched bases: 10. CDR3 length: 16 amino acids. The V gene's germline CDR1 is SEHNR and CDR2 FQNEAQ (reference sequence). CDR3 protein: CASSPPTGGNGYEQYF. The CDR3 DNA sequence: TGTGCCAGCAGCCCCCCGACAGGGGGCAATGGCTACGAGCAGTACTTC.

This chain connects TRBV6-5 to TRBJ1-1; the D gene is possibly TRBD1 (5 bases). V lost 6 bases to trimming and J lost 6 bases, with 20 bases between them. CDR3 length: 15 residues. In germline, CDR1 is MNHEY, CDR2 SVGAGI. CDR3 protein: CASSPKGLWGAEAFF. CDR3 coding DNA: TGTGCCAGCAGCCCCAAGGGCTTGTGGGGGGCTGAAGCTTTCTTT.

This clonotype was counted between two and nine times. CDR3 in amino acids: CASSYRGAADTQYF. DNA for the CDR3: TGTGCCAGCAGCTACAGGGGAGCAGCAGATACGCAGTATTTT. The rearrangement links TRBV7-7 to TRBJ2-3, with TRBD1 matching over 7 bases. This CDR3 has 14 amino acids. The ends lost 4 bases at V and 4 bases at J; junction bases unmatched: 5. Germline V gene sequence: CDR1 SSHAT, CDR2 FNYEAQ (reference sequence).

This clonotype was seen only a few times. The CDR3 here is CASRMTGSTYEQYF. The CDR3 bases are TGTGCCAGCAGGATGACAGGGTCCACCTACGAGCAGTACTTC. The chain is built from TRBV12-3 or TRBV12-4 and TRBJ2-7, with 7 bases identical to TRBD1. The V gene end was trimmed by 6 bases and the J gene end by 2 bases; junction bases not matched to a gene: 7. The CDR3 has 14 residues.

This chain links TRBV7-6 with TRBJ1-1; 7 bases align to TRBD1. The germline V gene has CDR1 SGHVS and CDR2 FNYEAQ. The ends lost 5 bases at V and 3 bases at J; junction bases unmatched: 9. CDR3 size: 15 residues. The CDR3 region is CASSRGGAGYTEAFF. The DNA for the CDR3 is TGTGCCAGCAGCCGAGGGGGCGCGGGATACACTGAAGCTTTCTTT.

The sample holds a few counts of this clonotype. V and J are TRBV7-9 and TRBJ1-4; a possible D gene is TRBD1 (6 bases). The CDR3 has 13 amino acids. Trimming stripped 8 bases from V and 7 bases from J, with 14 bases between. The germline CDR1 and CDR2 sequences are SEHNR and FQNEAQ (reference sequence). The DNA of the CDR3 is TGTGCCAGCGGGGACACCAGAGGTGAAAAACTGTTTTTT. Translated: CASGDTRGEKLFF.

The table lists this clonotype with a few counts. The CDR3, as DNA: TGTGCCAGCAGTGAACGTAACACAGATACGCAGTATTTT. This gives the protein CASSERNTDTQYF. This chain uses TRBV6-1 with TRBJ2-3, with D hard to call. Germline CDR1 MNHNS, CDR2 SASEGT. This CDR3 region has 13 residues. V dropped 2 bases and J dropped 2 bases, with 5 bases sitting between them.

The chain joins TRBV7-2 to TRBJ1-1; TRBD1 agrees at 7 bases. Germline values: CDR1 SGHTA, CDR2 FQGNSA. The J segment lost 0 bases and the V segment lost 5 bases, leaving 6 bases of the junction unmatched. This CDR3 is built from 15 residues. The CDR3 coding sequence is TGTGCCAGCAGCGGCCGACAGGGTTTGAACACTGAAGCTTTCTTT. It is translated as CASSGRQGLNTEAFF.

The CDR3 loop is CASSYGTGTWDTQYF. Written as DNA, the CDR3 is TGTGCCAGCAGTTACGGGACAGGGACCTGGGATACGCAGTATTTT. The rearrangement joins TRBV6-2 or TRBV6-3 to TRBJ2-3, with TRBD1 matching 9 bases. Germline V gives CDR1 MNHEY, CDR2 SVGEGT. The junction had 6 bases not matched to a gene; V was cut back by 2 bases and J by 6 bases. CDR3 length: 15 residues.

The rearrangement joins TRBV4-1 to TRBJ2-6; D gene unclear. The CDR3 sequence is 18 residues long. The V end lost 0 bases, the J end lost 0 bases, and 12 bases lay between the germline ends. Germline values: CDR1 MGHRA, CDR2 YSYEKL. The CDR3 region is CASSQERSLLSGANVLTF. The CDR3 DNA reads TGCGCCAGCAGCCAAGAGCGAAGCCTCCTCTCTGGGGCCAACGTCCTGACTTTC.

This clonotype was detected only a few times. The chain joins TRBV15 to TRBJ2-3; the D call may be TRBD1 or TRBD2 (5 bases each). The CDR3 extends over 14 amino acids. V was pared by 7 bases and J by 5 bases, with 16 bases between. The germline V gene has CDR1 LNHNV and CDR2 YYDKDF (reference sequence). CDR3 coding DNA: TGTGCCACCACCGAGAGGGGTGTGTTAGATACGCAGTATTTT. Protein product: CATTERGVLDTQYF.

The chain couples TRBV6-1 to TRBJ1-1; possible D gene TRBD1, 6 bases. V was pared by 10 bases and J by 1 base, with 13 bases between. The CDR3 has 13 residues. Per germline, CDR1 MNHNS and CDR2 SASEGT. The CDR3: CATDEGGNTEAFF. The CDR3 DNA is TGTGCCACCGACGAGGGGGGGAACACTGAAGCTTTCTTT.

DNA for the CDR3: TGCGCCAGCAGCCAAGCCCCTTATAATGAAAAACTGTTTTTT. It specifies CASSQAPYNEKLFF. V usage is TRBV4-3 and J usage is TRBJ1-4, with D unclear. CDR3 length equals 14 residues. V shed 1 base and J shed 4 bases, with 7 bases lying between them. Per germline, CDR1 LGHNA and CDR2 YSLEER.

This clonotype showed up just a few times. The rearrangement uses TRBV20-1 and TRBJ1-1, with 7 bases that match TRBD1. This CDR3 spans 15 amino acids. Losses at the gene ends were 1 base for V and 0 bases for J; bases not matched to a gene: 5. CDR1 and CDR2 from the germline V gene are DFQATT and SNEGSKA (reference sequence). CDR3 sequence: CSARAPQGLNTEAFF. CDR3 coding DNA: TGCAGTGCTAGAGCCCCACAGGGGTTGAACACTGAAGCTTTCTTT.

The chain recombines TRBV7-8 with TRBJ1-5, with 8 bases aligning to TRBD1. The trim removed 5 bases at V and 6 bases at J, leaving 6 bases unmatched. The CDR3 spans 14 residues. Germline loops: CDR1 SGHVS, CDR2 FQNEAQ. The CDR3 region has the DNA TGTGCCAGCAGCCCGAGACAGGGGCGTCAGCCCCAGCATTTT. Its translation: CASSPRQGRQPQHF.

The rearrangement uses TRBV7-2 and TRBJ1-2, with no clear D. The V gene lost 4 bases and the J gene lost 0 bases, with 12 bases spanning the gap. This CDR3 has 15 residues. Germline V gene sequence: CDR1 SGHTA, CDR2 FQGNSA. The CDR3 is CASSSTTISNYGYTF. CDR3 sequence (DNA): TGTGCCAGCAGCTCGACGACAATCTCTAACTATGGCTACACCTTC.

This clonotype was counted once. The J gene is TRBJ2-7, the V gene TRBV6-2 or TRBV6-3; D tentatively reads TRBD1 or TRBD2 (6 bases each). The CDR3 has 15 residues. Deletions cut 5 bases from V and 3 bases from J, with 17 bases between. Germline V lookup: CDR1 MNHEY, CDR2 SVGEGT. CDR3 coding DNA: TGTGCCAGCAGTACCCAGGGGCGGGGCAACTACGAGCAGTACTTC. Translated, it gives CASSTQGRGNYEQYF.

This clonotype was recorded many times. This CDR3 reads CASSLGPTGYNEQFF. CDR3 sequence (DNA): TGTGCCAGCAGCTTGGGCCCGACAGGTTACAATGAGCAGTTCTTC. The chain carries TRBV11-2 and TRBJ2-1; TRBD1 is a possible D gene (6 bases). This CDR3 comprises 15 residues. The V end lost 3 bases, the J end lost 4 bases, and 13 bases lay between the germline ends. Germline V gene data show CDR1 as SGHAT and CDR2 as FQNNGV.

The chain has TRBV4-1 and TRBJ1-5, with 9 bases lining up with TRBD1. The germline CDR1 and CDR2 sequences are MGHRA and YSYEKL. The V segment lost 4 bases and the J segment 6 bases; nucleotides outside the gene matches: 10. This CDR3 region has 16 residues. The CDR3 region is CASSLEPGQGGQPQHF. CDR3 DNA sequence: TGCGCCAGCAGCCTGGAACCGGGACAGGGCGGTCAGCCCCAGCATTTT.

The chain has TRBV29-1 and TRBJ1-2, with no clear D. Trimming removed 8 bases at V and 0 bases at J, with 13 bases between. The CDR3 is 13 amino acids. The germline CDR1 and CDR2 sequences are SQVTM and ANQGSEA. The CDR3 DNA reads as TGCAGCACCGCGGAGCAAGCTAACTATGGCTACACCTTC. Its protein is CSTAEQANYGYTF.

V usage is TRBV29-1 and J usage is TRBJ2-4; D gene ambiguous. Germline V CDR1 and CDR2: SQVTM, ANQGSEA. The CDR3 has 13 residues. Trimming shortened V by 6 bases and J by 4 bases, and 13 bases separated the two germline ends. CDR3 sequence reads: CSVVAPPKNIQYF. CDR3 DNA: TGCAGCGTGGTTGCCCCACCTAAAAACATTCAGTACTTC.

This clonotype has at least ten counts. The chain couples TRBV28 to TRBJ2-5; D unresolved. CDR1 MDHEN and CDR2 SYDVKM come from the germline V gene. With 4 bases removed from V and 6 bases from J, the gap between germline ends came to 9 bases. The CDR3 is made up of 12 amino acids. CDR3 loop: CASSSRVKTQYF. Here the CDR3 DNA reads TGTGCCAGCAGTTCTCGGGTTAAGACCCAGTACTTC.

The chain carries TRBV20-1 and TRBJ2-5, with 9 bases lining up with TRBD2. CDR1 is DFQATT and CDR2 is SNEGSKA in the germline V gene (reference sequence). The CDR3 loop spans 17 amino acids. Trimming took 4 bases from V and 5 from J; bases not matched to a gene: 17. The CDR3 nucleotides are TGCAGTGCTAATGGTTGGGTAGCGGGGGACCTCAGTGAGACCCAGTACTTC. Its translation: CSANGWVAGDLSETQYF.

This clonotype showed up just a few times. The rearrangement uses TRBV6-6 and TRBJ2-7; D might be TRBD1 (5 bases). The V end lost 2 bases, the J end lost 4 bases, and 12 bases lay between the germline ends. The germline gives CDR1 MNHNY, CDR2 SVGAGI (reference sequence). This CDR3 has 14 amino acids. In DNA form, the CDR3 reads TGTGCCAGCAGTTACAGGGGCGGTATGTACGAGCAGTACTTC. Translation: CASSYRGGMYEQYF.

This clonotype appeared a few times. The DNA of the CDR3 is TGCAGTGCTAGAGGGTGGTTTAGGAGACAGGGAGGAAACAATGAGCAGTTCTTC. Amino acid sequence: CSARGWFRRQGGNNEQFF. V is TRBV20-1 and J is TRBJ2-1; a weak D match, TRBD1 (7 bases). Germline-derived CDR1 and CDR2 are DFQATT and SNEGSKA (reference sequence). Trimming stripped 1 base from V and 5 bases from J, with 24 bases between. The CDR3 length is 18 residues.

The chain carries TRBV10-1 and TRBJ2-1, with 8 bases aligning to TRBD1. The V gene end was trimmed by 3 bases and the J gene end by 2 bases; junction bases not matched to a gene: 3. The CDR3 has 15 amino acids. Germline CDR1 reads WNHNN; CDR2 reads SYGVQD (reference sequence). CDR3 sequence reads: CASSERTGPYNEQFF. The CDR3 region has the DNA TGCGCCAGCAGTGAAAGGACAGGGCCCTACAATGAGCAGTTCTTC.

This CDR3 reads CASSSEASTEAFF. In nucleotides, the CDR3 is TGTGCCAGCAGTAGCGAGGCGAGCACTGAAGCTTTCTTT. V and J are TRBV6-5 and TRBJ1-1, with D hard to call. There are 13 residues in the CDR3. From germline, CDR1 is MNHEY and CDR2 SVGAGI. Trimming left V 5 bases short and J 4 bases short, with 11 bases between.